This T cell receptor beta chain originates from a study of OX40 agonist ivuxolimab in advanced cancers. For the wider study: Ivuxolimab was an agonistic, fully human IgG2 monoclonal antibody directed against OX40 (CD134), a costimulatory receptor. Three dose-escalation patients achieved partial responses, one with hepatocellular carcinoma and two with cutaneous melanoma. The monotherapy dose-escalation portion (N of about 52 patients) of the phase I ivuxolimab trial is reported in the paper. Of the 50 to 55 dose-escalation patients, hepatocellular carcinoma was present in some 19, melanoma in about 15, renal cell carcinoma in 9 and head and neck cancer in 9. In the dose-escalation cohort, approximately 82% of patients were male, and the mean age was approximately 60 years with a range of about 20 to 79. Prior anti-PD-1, anti-PD-L1 or anti-CTLA-4 therapy was permitted, and checkpoint inhibitors had been received by under 50% of dose-escalation patients. Peripheral TCRbeta sequencing aimed to test whether ivuxolimab altered TCR sequence diversity and caused clonal T-cell expansion. Intravenous ivuxolimab was administered to patients every 2 weeks at six dose levels: 0.01, 0.1, 0.3, 1.5, 3 and 10 mg/kg.

Summary of the overall study and its limitations: Low levels of normalized T-cell clonal expansion were also seen in some patients who did not respond. The antigen specificity of the peripheral T cells that underwent clonal expansion was not determined. Clonal expansion of both CD4+ and CD8+ blood T cells was observed from baseline to week 6 at doses 0.1 to 3.0 mg/kg. Partial responders in the 0.1-3.0 mg/kg groups had among the lowest normalized peripheral clonal expansion, especially among CD8+ T cells. After ivuxolimab, CD8+ T cells had more expanded clones than CD4+ T cells on average.

Patients with autoimmune disease history or receiving systemic immunosuppression were excluded from the trial. Peripheral blood for TCR sequencing was collected from all dose cohorts at baseline, on cycle 4 day 1, and on cycle 7 day 1. Samples came from an open-label, multicenter, first-in-human phase I dose-escalation trial of ivuxolimab. Adults with locally advanced or metastatic melanoma, renal cell carcinoma, hepatocellular carcinoma or head and neck squamous cell carcinoma were enrolled in the trial. CD4+ and CD8+ T cells were sorted separately from peripheral blood before TCR sequencing. Genomic DNA was extracted from sorted cells for sequencing of the TCRbeta CDR3 region. TCRbeta CDR3 regions were sequenced using the immunoSEQ Assay. Drawn from immuneACCESS, this table holds only the in-frame rearrangements with V and J called that TCRdb kept. Clones are partly lost; checked studies trace under half to an unresolved V gene and leave the rest unexplained. For this sample there are about 73,000 clones; 92% appear just once. Roughly a tenth of the sample goes to the ten largest clones.

With respect to this clone: What this receptor recognizes is not known. No base quality information exists; no much larger clone differs at one position.

This TCR came from an adult with an advanced solid tumor such as melanoma, head and neck, liver or kidney cancer. The sample in question was CD4+ or CD8+ T cells sorted from blood, obtained in a trial of the OX40 agonist ivuxolimab.

The bases read TGTGCCAGCAGCTCTAGCGGGGGGGCCGGAGATACGCAGTATTTT. This translates into CASSSSGGAGDTQYF. The sequence links TRBV7-3 to TRBJ2-3, and TRBD2 matches 12 of the central bases. The V end gives up 4 bases and the J end 5 bases, leaving 4 bases in the junction not matched to a gene. CDR1 SGHTA and CDR2 FQGTGA are derived from the germline V gene. Counted from cysteine to phenylalanine, this CDR3 has 15 amino acids. The retained sequence is limited to the CDR3, 45 bases, with the frame set at the first base.